Below, one T cell receptor (beta chain) is given with its context. The sample originates from a study of blood T cell repertoires in COVID-19. At the level of the study: COVID-19 samples collected from the United States, Italy and Spain covered acute and convalescent phases. T cells, B-cell-depleted T cells, or PBMCs supplied cDNA or gDNA.

As processed by the authors: Estimation of nucleated cell counts relied on the amplification of reference gene primers. TCRdb keeps only in-frame clones here, not all; method: immunoSEQ multiplex PCR. The DNA gave D and trimming, while V, J and clone size come from that table. The data show roughly 99,000 clones, 84% seen once. The sequence derives from a human donor in a cohort sampled during active COVID-19. The sample was peripheral blood.

The chain's CDR3 is CAWSPQTSGNTIYF. CDR3 nucleotide sequence: TGTGCCTGGAGTCCGCAGACATCTGGAAACACCATATATTTT. The gene calls are TRBV30 and TRBJ1-3; unclear D gene. Germline CDR1 is GTSNPN and CDR2 is SVGIG (reference sequence). The CDR3 length is 14 residues. V shed 2 bases and J shed 1 base, with 9 bases lying between them.